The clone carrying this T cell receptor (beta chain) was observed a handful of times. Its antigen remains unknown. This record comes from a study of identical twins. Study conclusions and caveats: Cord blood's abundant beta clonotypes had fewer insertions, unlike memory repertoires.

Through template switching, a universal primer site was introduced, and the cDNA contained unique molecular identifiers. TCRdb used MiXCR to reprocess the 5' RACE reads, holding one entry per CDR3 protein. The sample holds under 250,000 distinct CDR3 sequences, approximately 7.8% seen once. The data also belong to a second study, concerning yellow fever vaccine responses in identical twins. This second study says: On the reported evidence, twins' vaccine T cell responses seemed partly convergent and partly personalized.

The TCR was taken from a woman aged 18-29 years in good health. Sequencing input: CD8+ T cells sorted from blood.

The CDR3 spells CASSSGLIPYEQYF. The CDR3 DNA reads TGTGCCAGCAGCTCAGGACTGATCCCCTACGAGCAGTACTTC. The chain is built from TRBV5-6 and TRBJ2-7, with D possibly TRBD2 on 5 matching bases. Trimming pared 3 bases from V and 2 bases from J, leaving 12 bases between. The CDR3 contains 14 residues. Per the germline V gene, CDR1 is SGHDT and CDR2 is YYEEEE.